A single TCR beta chain is shown here with its context. Its antigen remains unidentified. No per-base quality is available; no much larger clone lies one base away. The library was built by means of the immunoSEQ multiplex PCR assay. For the multiplex PCR, a mixture combining 60 forward primers for TCR Vbeta segments and 13 reverse primers for TCR Jbeta segments was used. The CDR3 region of rearranged TCR beta genes was amplified from genomic DNA with a multiplex PCR assay. The amplified TCR beta libraries were sequenced on the Illumina HiSeq System as 87-base-pair reads. As for the authors' bioinformatics: In a later analysis, roughly 80 million unique TCR beta chains were counted across the 666 repertoires, and approximately 11 million of these chains were shared by at least two donors. A nearest-neighbor algorithm error-corrected the raw reads and collapsed the reads into unique sequences, merging closely related sequences to remove PCR and sequencing errors. To assign V, D and J gene segments, CDR3 sequences were aligned to IMGT reference sequences. Each retained sequence needed at least a six-nucleotide match to both a V gene segment and a J gene segment. A rearrangement was called productive if the CDR3 had no stop codons and remained in frame with V and J, and every other rearrangement was called non-productive. CDR3 was defined by IMGT convention, running from the second conserved V-encoded cysteine to the conserved J-encoded phenylalanine. The earlier analysis of some 550 of the donors excluded any sequence lacking an unambiguous match to a single V gene segment. In an earlier analysis of 500 to 750 of the donors, V segments were called functional above 56.7% productive rearrangements and were called segregating when the between-donor standard deviation exceeded 5%. A statistical classification framework was built for diagnosing cytomegalovirus status from the catalog of TCR beta chain sequences. V and J gene assignment, in a later analysis, came from comparing TCR nucleotide sequences with IMGT/GENE-DB human TR gene sequences. A later analysis assigned CDR3 sequences and most-parsimonious VDJ recombination scenarios with the TCRdist pipeline. A later analysis defined each TCR beta chain by its CDR3 amino acid sequence plus V-gene family, and excluded reads lacking a unique V-gene family. In a later analysis, 500 to 700 highly shared, low-generation-probability nucleotide sequences were removed to address suspected cross-contamination and a sequencing artifact. For each public chain, a later analysis derived a clonal expansion index from normalized ranks of inferred template counts within each repertoire. In a later analysis, generation probabilities were computed with a VDJ recombination model fitted to out-of-frame rearrangements, and the resulting probabilities were checked against IGoR. In a later analysis, hypergeometric tests were used to score TCR-TCR, TCR-HLA and TCR-CMV co-occurrence, with a repertoire-size bias correction applied to TCR pairs. To estimate false discovery rates, a later analysis permuted the HLA or CMV assignments 20 times. In a later analysis, co-occurring TCRs were grouped using DBSCAN, and TCRdist sequence similarity was added for clustering within HLA-allele-positive subsets. Repertoires with fewer than 30,000 or more than 120,000 public chains were left out of co-occurrence clustering, as were a handful of repertoires with anomalous nucleotide sharing. This is the immuneACCESS table as TCRdb keeps it, with only in-frame sequences that have V and J called. A part of the clones is gone; compared with another copy, unresolved V genes explain less than half, and the rest is unexplained. Clone size and the V and J calls come from that table; the DNA yielded D and trimming. This sample is represented by some 110,000 clones; about 80% of them were singletons. Of the sample, 3% falls within the top ten clones.

These data come from a study of cytomegalovirus exposure and HLA in healthy donors (dated by TCRdb to the late 2010s). About the investigation overall: According to an earlier analysis of several hundred of the donors, some 180 million T cells yielded over 90 million unique TCR beta sequences and approximately 300 Gb of sequence data. Approximately 330 gigabases of sequencing data and approximately 92 million unique TCR sequences made up an early release that covered 640 HLA-typed donors. Among the roughly 400 genotyped donors, approximately 81% belonged to the genetic ancestry cluster associated with self-reported Caucasian donors. The study was designed to test whether signatures of past pathogen exposure could be identified by cataloging public T cell receptors. The study profiled the T cell repertoires of 500 to 800 subjects by immunosequencing and related them to cytomegalovirus serostatus. In addition to the first cohort of roughly 670 subjects, a separate validation cohort of 130 or so different subjects was used. High-throughput TCR immunosequencing, statistical association of individual TCRs with disease status, and machine learning were combined to predict cytomegalovirus infection status. A later analysis re-examined previously published TCR beta repertoires from more than 600 donors and added high-resolution HLA genotyping to investigate patterns of TCR occurrence. Rather than drawing on any new phenotypic data, the later analysis identified candidate immune exposures from TCR beta sequences and the way those sequences occurred across donors. To decide whether each TCR beta V gene segment behaved as functional or pseudogenic, an earlier analysis of approximately 600 of the donors relied on high-throughput TCR beta sequencing. Donor age, sex, ethnicity and CMV serostatus were compiled alongside the repertoire data. In a later genetic analysis, genome-wide SNP genotypes for about 55% of the roughly 670 donors were used, and that subset was treated as a discovery cohort. Every discovery cohort repertoire had been produced on one sequencing platform. Both class I and class II loci were covered by HLA typing, at four-digit resolution. Typing coverage differed by locus: A, B, C, DRB1 and DQB1 were typed in roughly 629-630 donors, DQA1 in 500 to 550, DPA1 in 600 to 610, and DPB1 in about 450. Several DR-DQ haplotypes were treated as single units for association and clustering because of strong linkage in the cohort. Among 398 genotyped donors of the cohort, an average of approximately 240,000 unique TCR beta nucleotide sequences were sequenced per donor, around 20% of them non-productive. The paper's findings and limits, for the study overall: Correlated functional status among segregating V segments might reflect linkage disequilibrium, but an unknown experimental factor could not be ruled out. The study listed approximately 150 TCR beta chains as associated with cytomegalovirus. Compared with the approximately 670-donor mean, donors in an Asian-associated ancestry cluster had fewer N-insertions in productive TCRs, according to a later genetic analysis. According to a later analysis, most CMV-associated TCR beta chains appeared to be HLA-restricted, and the HLA associations seemed to be driven largely by CMV exposure. Assigning TCR associations to individual alleles was difficult when HLA alleles, especially DR and DQ, strongly co-occurred. In this cohort, only TCR beta chains were sequenced, and detectable features were limited by the absence of alpha or paired-chain data. Because HLA typing was missing for some donors at each locus, association tests included only the typed subset. Most TCR sequences were observed very rarely across donors, whereas some public TCRs were present in many individuals. In an earlier analysis of 587 of the donors, most TCR beta V segments appeared in productive rearrangements about 87% or about 30% of the time, broadly matching IMGT annotations. A later analysis found that HLA-associated TCR beta chains were more clonally expanded and had lower generation probabilities than equally common non-associated chains. Immune exposure information for the cohort was limited to CMV serostatus. Because counts were too low, about 15 rarely observed V segments, including chromosome 9 orphons, were left out of the earlier analysis of some 600 of the donors. The 87-base-pair reads could not distinguish some IMGT-functional V segments, including TRBV6-2 and TRBV6-3, so those segments were excluded. The presence/absence analyses assumed that sequencing depth was roughly uniform across donors, and that assumption may not be true. A later analysis associated about 17,000 TCR beta sequences with specific HLA alleles at a false discovery rate of 0.05. According to a later analysis, parvovirus B19, influenza, CMV and Epstein-Barr virus appeared linked to several top co-occurrence clusters. A further reported finding was that TCR beta sequences accurately predicted the HLA-A and HLA-B alleles for most subjects in the first cohort. An association between a missense DCLRE1C variant and V-gene and J-gene trimming of TCR beta chains was found in a later genetic analysis and replicated in an independent cohort. In both the original and validation cohorts, the classifier was reported to diagnose cytomegalovirus status with high specificity and sensitivity. It was suggested by the authors that the approach could potentially be generalized to other disease states and immunological phenotypes. A cluster of highly shared sequence variants was judged likely to be a technical artifact of the sequencing pipeline. In a later analysis, the rate of TCR association differed among HLA loci, with DRB1 alleles having the most associated TCRs and HLA-C alleles having the fewest. In vitro tests confirmed that a few of the cytomegalovirus-associated TCR beta chains recognize cytomegalovirus antigens.

The cohort consisted of more than 650 healthy bone marrow donors. At the time of sampling, every cohort member was nominally healthy, though immune exposures that went unrecorded were likely present. The donor was CMV seropositive and was included in the group of 289 seropositive cohort members. A peripheral blood sample was collected from each donor, and TCR beta sequencing was performed on peripheral blood mononuclear cells. The Qiagen DNeasy Blood Extraction Kit was used to extract genomic DNA from the blood cell samples. From the germline V gene (reference sequence), CDR1 is LNHDA and CDR2 is SQIVND. Cut back by 6 bases and 7 bases, the V and J ends lie 16 bases apart. The CDR3 runs 14 residues from the cysteine to the phenylalanine. Just the 42-base CDR3 DNA is kept, in frame starting at base 1.

The TCR sequence derives from a young woman in good health and CMV-seropositive. This chain joins TRBV19 to TRBJ1-5; perhaps TRBD1 is the D gene, with 5 bases matching. Material: PBMCs. The CDR3 has the sequence CASRPLGGKQPQHF. The sequenced DNA is TGTGCCAGTAGGCCGCTGGGGGGAAAACAGCCCCAGCATTTT.